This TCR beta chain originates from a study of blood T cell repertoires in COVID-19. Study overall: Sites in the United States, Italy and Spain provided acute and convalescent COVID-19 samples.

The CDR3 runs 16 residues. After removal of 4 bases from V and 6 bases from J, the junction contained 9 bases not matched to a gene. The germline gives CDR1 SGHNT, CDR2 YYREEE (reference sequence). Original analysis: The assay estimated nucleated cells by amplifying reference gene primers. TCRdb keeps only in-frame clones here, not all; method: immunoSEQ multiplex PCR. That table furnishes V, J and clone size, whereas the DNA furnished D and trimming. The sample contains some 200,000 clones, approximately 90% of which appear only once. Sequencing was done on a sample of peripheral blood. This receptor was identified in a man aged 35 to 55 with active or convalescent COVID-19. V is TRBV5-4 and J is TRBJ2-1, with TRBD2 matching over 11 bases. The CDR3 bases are TGTGCCAGCAGCCAATTAACTAGCGGGAGTCGCAATGAGCAGTTCTTC. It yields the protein CASSQLTSGSRNEQFF.